This T cell receptor (beta chain) was identified during a study of T-cell reconstitution after alpha-beta-depleted transplantation in children. Findings and caveats of the study: From newly produced T cells came most of the T-cell counts and diversity one year after transplant. The study reportedly traced alpha-beta T cells about two months after transplant to several hundred expanded graft clones.

During its preparation, the TCRbeta library received unique molecular identifiers. TCRdb redid the calling of the PCR reads with MiXCR, one entry per CDR3 protein. The sample has around 45,000 distinct CDR3 sequences, around 56% seen once. The CDR3 is made up of 15 amino acids. With V trimmed by 3 bases and J by 2 bases, 6 bases remained unmatched. Details on this clonotype: Its cognate antigen is unknown.

The specimen was peripheral blood, collected before TCRalphabeta/CD19-depleted stem cell transplant. V is TRBV12-3 or TRBV12-4 and J is TRBJ2-7, with TRBD2 identical over 8 bases. This TCR was recovered from a boy under three years old with SCID, due to receive a stem cell transplant. The CDR3 DNA follows: TGTGCCAGCAGTTTTTCTGCGGGGGGAGCCTACGAGCAGTACTTC. This translates into CASSFSAGGAYEQYF.